The 11 T cell receptor beta chains below were found in one sample sequenced in a study of immune cell composition in non-small cell lung cancer. The table came from immunoSEQ multiplex PCR; TCRdb's copy has only in-frame clones and leaves some out. The sample includes more than 3,000 clones, roughly 80% of them seen just once. What was sequenced was lung tumor tissue. Receptors originate from a human donor with non-small cell lung cancer.

The gene calls are TRBV28 and TRBJ2-3; D possibly corresponds to TRBD1 (6 bases). V was shortened by 6 bases and J by 6 bases, with 22 bases between the two germline ends. Germline CDR1 is MDHEN and CDR2 is SYDVKM. CDR3 length equals 16 residues. CDR3 region: CASSPMDSSAGDTQYF. DNA for the CDR3: TGTGCCAGCAGCCCAATGGACAGCTCAGCAGGGGATACGCAGTATTTT.

This chain connects TRBV2 to TRBJ1-1; D is unclear. CDR1 and CDR2 (germline): SNHLY, FYNNEI. Trimming took 4 bases from V and 7 from J, leaving 13 bases between them. The CDR3 loop spans 13 amino acids. The CDR3 DNA is TGTGCCAGCAGTGTTACTGTTAACGGTGAAGCTTTCTTT. Protein sequence: CASSVTVNGEAFF.

The chain employs TRBV6-6 and TRBJ1-3; TRBD1 aligns across 7 bases. After removal of 0 bases from V and 0 bases from J, the junction contained 2 bases not matched to a gene. The CDR3 is 16 amino acids. CDR1 is MNHNY, CDR2 SVGAGI, per germline (reference sequence). CDR3: CASSYSGGASGNTIYF. In DNA form, the CDR3 reads TGTGCCAGCAGTTACTCAGGGGGCGCCTCTGGAAACACCATATATTTT.

The chain recombines TRBV7-9 with TRBJ2-4, with D hard to call. V lost 4 bases, J lost 8 bases, and 18 bases lay in between. Germline V gene sequence: CDR1 SEHNR, CDR2 FQNEAQ (reference sequence). The CDR3 contains 15 residues. CDR3 sequence: CASSSPTLFTDIQYF. The CDR3 coding sequence is TGTGCCAGCAGCTCGCCGACTCTCTTTACGGACATTCAGTACTTC.

V and J are TRBV11-2 and TRBJ2-7, with D possibly matching TRBD1 (5 bases). CDR1 and CDR2 from the germline V gene are SGHAT and FQNNGV. Trimming took 1 base from V and 2 from J, leaving 9 bases between them. The CDR3 covers 14 residues. CDR3 protein: CASSLGGRTYEQYF. Written as DNA, the CDR3 is TGTGCCAGCAGCTTAGGGGGCAGAACCTACGAGCAGTACTTC.

This rearrangement joins TRBV2 to TRBJ2-7; D is undetermined. Deletions cut 5 bases from V and 2 bases from J, with 16 bases between. Germline values: CDR1 SNHLY, CDR2 FYNNEI. The CDR3 runs 15 residues. Here the CDR3 DNA reads TGTGCCAGCAGTTTCGGAGACTGGTCCGCCTACGAGCAGTACTTC. Its translation is CASSFGDWSAYEQYF.

The chain combines TRBV10-2 with TRBJ2-5, with a possible D match to TRBD2 (6 bases). CDR1 and CDR2 (germline): WSHSY, SAAADI. The CDR3 covers 13 residues. Deletions cut 7 bases from V and 4 bases from J, with 13 bases between. For the CDR3, the DNA is TGCGCCAGCACCACGGGGGTTCGAGAGACCCAGTACTTC. Translated: CASTTGVRETQYF.

The V call is TRBV28, the J call TRBJ2-7, with D perhaps matching TRBD1 (6 bases). CDR1 is MDHEN, CDR2 SYDVKM, per germline. V gave up 4 bases and J gave up 3 bases, with 13 bases separating them. The CDR3 contains 14 residues. CDR3 nucleotides: TGTGCCAGCAGTTCTGGACAGAGACTCTACGAGCAGTACTTC. This codes for CASSSGQRLYEQYF. Using reference TRBV28 and TRBJ2-7 for the parts outside the CDR3, the full variable domain is DVKVTQSSRYLVKRTGEKVFLECVQDMDHENMFWYRQDPGLGLRLIYFSYDVKMKEKGDIPEGYSVSREKKERFSLILESASTNQTSMYLCASSSGQRLYEQYFGPGTRLTVT.

The DNA for the CDR3 is TGTGCCAGCAGGCCACTAGCGGGGGACTACGAGCAGTACTTC. Protein: CASRPLAGDYEQYF. The chain couples TRBV28 to TRBJ2-7; 11 bases map to TRBD2. Germline V CDR1 and CDR2: MDHEN, SYDVKM. The J segment lost 3 bases and the V segment lost 6 bases, leaving 4 bases of the junction unmatched. The CDR3 has 14 residues.

The genes are TRBV30 and TRBJ2-3; D is possibly TRBD2 (5 bases). Germline CDR1 is GTSNPN and CDR2 is SVGIG (reference sequence). V was shortened by 6 bases and J by 0 bases, with 10 bases between the two germline ends. The CDR3 totals 13 residues. The CDR3 bases are TGTGCCTGCGGACTCGACAGCACAGATACGCAGTATTTT. Translated: CACGLDSTDTQYF.

This clone has only a few counts. The rearrangement joins TRBV5-4 to TRBJ2-7; TRBD2 aligns across 9 bases. Germline CDR1 SGHNT, CDR2 YYREEE (reference sequence). V shed 1 base and J 10 bases; nucleotides not matched to a gene: 6. The CDR3 has 13 residues. This chain's CDR3 is CASSLIGSGSQYF. The CDR3 DNA follows: TGTGCCAGCAGCTTGATTGGTAGCGGGAGTCAGTACTTC.